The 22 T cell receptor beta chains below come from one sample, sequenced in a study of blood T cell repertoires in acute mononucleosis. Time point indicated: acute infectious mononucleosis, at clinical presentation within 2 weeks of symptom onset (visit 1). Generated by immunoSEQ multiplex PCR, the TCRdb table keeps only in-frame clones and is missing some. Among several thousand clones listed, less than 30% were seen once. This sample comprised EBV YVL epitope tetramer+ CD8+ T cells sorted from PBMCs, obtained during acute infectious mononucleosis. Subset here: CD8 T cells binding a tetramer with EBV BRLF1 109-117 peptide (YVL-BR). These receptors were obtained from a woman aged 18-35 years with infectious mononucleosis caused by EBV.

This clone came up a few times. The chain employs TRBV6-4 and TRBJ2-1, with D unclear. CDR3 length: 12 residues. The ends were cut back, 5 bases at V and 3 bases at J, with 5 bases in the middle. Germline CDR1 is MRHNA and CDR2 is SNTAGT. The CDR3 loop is CASSYGYNEQFF. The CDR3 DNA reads TGTGCCAGCAGTTACGGCTACAATGAGCAGTTCTTC.

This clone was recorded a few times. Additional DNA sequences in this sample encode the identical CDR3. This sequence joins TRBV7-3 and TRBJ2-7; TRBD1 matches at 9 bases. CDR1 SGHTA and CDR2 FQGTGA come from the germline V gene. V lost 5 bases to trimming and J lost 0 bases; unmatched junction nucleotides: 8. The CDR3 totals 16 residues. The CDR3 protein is CASSPPGQGISYEQYF. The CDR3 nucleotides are TGTGCCAGCAGCCCACCGGGACAGGGAATCTCCTACGAGCAGTACTTC.

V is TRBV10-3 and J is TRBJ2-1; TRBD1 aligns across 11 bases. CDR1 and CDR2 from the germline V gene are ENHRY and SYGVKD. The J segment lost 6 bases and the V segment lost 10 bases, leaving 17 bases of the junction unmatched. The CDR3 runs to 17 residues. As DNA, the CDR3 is TGTGCCAGCAGCCTTCTCCACTCGGACAGGGGGCCCAATGAGCAGTTCTTC. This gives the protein CASSLLHSDRGPNEQFF.

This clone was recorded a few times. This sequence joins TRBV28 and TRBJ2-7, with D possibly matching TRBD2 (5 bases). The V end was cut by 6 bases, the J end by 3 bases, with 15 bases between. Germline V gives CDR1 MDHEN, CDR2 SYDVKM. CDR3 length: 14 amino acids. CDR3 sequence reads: CASSVSAGNYEQYF. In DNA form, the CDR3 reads TGTGCCAGCAGCGTCTCAGCCGGGAACTACGAGCAGTACTTC.

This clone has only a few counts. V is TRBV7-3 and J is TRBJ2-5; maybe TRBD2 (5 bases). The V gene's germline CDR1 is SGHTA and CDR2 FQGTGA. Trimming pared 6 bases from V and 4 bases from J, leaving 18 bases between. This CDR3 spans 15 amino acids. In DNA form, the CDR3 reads TGTGCCAGCAGTTTCGGAACGGGGAGCGGAGAGACCCAGTACTTC. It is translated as CASSFGTGSGETQYF.

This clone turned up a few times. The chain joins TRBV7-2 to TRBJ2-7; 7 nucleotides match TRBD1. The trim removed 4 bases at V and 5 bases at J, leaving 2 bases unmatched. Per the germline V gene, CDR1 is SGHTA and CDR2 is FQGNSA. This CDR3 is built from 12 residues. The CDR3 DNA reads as TGTGCCAGCAGCTATACAGGGGACGAGCAGTACTTC. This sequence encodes CASSYTGDEQYF.

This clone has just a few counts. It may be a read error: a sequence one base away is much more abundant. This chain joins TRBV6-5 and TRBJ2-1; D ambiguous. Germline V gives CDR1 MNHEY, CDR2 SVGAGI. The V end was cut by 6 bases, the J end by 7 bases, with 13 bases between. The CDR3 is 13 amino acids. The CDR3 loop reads CASSLALQNEQFF. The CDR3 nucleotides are TGTGCCAGCAGCTTGGCCCTTCAAAATGAGCAGTTCTTC.

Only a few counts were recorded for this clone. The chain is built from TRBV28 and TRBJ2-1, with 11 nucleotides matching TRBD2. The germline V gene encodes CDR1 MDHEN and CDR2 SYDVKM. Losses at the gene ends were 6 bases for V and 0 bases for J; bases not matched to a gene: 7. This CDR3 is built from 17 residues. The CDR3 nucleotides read TGTGCCAGCAGCACCCTTAGCGGGGGGGGCTCCTACAATGAGCAGTTCTTC. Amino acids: CASSTLSGGGSYNEQFF. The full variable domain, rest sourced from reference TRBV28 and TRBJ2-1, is DVKVTQSSRYLVKRTGEKVFLECVQDMDHENMFWYRQDPGLGLRLIYFSYDVKMKEKGDIPEGYSVSREKKERFSLILESASTNQTSMYLCASSTLSGGGSYNEQFFGPGTRLTVL.

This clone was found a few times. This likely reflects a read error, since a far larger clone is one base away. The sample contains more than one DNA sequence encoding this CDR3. CDR3 sequence: CASSQVRDSPYEQYF. For the CDR3, the DNA is TGCGCCAGCAGTCAAGTGCGAGACAGCCCCTACGAGCAGTACTTC. This chain links TRBV23-1 with TRBJ2-7, with D possibly being TRBD1 (5 bases). TRBV23-1 is identified as an open reading frame with a role that is uncertain. V was clipped by 2 bases and J by 2 bases, with 13 bases between them. CDR3 length: 15 amino acids.

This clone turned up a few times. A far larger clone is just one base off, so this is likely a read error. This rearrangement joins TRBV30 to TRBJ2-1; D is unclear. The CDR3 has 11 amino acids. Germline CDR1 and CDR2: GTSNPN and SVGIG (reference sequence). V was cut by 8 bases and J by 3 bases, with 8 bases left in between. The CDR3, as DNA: TGTGCCAGCAGTAACTACAATGAGCAGTTCTTC. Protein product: CASSNYNEQFF.

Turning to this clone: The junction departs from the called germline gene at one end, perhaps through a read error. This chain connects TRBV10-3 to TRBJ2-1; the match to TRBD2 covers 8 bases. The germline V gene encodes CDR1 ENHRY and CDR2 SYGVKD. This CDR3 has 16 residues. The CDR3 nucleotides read TGTGCCAGCAGTGACTTCCTCACTAGCGGCTACAATGAGCAGTTCTTC. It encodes CASSDFLTSGYNEQFF.

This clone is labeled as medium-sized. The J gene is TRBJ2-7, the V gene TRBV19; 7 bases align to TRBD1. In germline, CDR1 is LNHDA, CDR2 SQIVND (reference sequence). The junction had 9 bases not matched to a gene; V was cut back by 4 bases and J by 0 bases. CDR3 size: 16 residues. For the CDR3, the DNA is TGTGCCAGTAGTACCCTCTTACAGGGGAGCTCCTACGAGCAGTACTTC. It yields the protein CASSTLLQGSSYEQYF.

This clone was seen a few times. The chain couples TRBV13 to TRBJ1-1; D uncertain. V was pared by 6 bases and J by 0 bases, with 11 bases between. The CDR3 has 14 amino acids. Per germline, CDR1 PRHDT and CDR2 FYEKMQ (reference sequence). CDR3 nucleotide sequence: TGTGCCAGCAGTTACGGGGTGATGAACACTGAAGCTTTCTTT. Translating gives CASSYGVMNTEAFF.

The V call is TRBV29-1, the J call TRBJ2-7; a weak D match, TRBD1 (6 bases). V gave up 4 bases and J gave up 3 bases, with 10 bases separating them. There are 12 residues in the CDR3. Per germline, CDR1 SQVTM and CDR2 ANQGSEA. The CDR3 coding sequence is TGCAGCGTTGTGGCAGGGGACTACGAGCAGTACTTC. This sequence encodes CSVVAGDYEQYF.

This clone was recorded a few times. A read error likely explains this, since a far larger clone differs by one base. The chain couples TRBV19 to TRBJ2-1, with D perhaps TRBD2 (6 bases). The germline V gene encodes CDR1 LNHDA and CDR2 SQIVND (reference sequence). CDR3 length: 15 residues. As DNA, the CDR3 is TGTGCCACTGGAGGGGCCGGTCCCTCCCACAATGAGCAGTTCTTC. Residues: CATGGAGPSHNEQFF.

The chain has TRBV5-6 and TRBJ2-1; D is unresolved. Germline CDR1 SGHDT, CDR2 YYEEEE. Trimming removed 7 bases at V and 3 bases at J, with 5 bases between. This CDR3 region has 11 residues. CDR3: CASGVYNEQFF. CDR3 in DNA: TGTGCCAGCGGGGTCTACAATGAGCAGTTCTTC.

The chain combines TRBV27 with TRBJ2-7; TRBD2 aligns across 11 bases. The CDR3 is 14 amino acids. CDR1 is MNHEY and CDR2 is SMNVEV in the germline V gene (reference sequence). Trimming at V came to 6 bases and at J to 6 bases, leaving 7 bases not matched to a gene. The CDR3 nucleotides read TGTGCCAGCAGCACATATAGCGGGAGGGCCGAGCAGTACTTC. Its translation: CASSTYSGRAEQYF.

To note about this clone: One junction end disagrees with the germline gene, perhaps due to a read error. The CDR3 region is CASSQDPAYEQYF. The CDR3, as DNA: TGCGCCAGCAGCCAAGATCCGGCCTACGAGCAGTACTTC. The chain recombines TRBV7-2 with TRBJ2-7; no clear D. Germline CDR1 is SGHTA and CDR2 is FQGNSA. The CDR3 contains 13 residues. Looking up the rest from reference TRBV7-2 and TRBJ2-7 gives the full variable domain: GAGVSQSPSNKVTEKGKDVELRCDPISGHTALYWYRQSLGQGLEFLIYFQGNSAPDKSGLPSDRFSAERTGGSVSTLTIQRTQQEDSAVYLCASSQDPAYEQYFGPGTRLTVT.

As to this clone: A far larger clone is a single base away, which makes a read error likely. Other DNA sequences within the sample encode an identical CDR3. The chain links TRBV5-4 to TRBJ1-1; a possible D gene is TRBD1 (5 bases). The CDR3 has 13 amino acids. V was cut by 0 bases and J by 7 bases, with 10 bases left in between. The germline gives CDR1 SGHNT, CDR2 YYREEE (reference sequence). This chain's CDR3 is CASSLAGSNEAFF. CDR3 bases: TGTGCCAGCAGCTTGGCAGGGTCGAATGAAGCTTTCTTT.

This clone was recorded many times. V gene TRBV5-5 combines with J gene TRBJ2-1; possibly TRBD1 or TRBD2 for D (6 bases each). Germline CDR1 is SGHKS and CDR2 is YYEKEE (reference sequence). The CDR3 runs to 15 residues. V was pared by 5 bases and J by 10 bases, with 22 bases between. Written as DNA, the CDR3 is TGTGCCAGCAGGAATTACAGGGAGGCCACTGGAGAGCAGTTCTTC. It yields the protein CASRNYREATGEQFF.

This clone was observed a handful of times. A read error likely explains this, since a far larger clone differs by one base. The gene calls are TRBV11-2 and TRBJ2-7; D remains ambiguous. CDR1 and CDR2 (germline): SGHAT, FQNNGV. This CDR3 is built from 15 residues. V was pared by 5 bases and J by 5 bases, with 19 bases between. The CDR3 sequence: CASSATGSRHDEQYF. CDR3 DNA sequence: TGTGCCAGCAGCGCCACTGGCAGCCGGCATGACGAGCAGTACTTC. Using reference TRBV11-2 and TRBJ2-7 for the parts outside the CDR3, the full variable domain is EAGVAQSPRYKIIEKRQSVAFWCNPISGHATLYWYQQILGQGPKLLIQFQNNGVVDDSQLPKDRFSAERLKGVDSTLKIQPAKLEDSAVYLCASSATGSRHDEQYFGPGTRLTVT.

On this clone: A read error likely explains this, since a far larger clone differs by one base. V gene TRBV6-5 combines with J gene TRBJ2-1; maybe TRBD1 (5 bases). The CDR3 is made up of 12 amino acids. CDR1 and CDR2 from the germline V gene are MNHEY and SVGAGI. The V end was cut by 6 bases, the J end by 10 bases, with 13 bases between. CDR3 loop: CASRQQAREQFF. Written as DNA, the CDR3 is TGTGCCAGCAGGCAACAGGCTAGGGAGCAGTTCTTC.